The present TCR beta chain was sequenced within a study of T-cell memory formation after mild COVID-19. V dropped 11 bases and J dropped 2; count of bases not matched to a gene: 7. There are 14 residues in the CDR3. TCRdb ran MiXCR on the 5' RACE reads and lists one entry per CDR3 protein. This sample has about 560,000 distinct CDR3 sequences, with 20% to 25% found just once. The sample was PBMCs or a T cell subset sorted from them (not recorded which). The chain links TRBV12-3 or TRBV12-4 to TRBJ1-3, with 9 positions matching TRBD1. The sequence was collected from an adult woman who had mild COVID-19 (a few samples of this study predate the infection). Cell type and time point are not known. In DNA form, the CDR3 reads TGTGCCGTGGTTGGGGACAGGGCTGGAAACACCATATATTTT. Translated, it gives CAVVGDRAGNTIYF.